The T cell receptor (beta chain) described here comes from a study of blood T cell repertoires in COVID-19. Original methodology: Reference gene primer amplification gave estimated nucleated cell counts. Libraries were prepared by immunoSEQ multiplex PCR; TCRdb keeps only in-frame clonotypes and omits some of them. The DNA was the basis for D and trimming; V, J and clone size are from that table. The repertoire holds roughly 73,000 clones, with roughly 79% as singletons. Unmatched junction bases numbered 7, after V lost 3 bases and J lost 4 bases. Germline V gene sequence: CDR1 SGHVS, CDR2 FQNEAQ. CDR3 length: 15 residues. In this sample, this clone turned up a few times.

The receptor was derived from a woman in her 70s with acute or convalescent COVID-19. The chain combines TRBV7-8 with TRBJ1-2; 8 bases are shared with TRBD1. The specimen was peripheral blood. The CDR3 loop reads CASSFIDRGGYGYTF. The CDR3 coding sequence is TGTGCCAGCAGCTTCATTGACAGGGGTGGCTATGGCTACACCTTC.